A selection of T cell receptor beta chains follows, all from one sample in a study of CXCR3-negative and CXCR3-positive naive CD8 T cells. TCRdb processed the 5' RACE reads again and assigns one entry to each CDR3 protein, with no DNA. This table lists approximately 130,000 distinct CDR3 sequences. Material for sequencing was naive CXCR3+ CD8+ T cells from blood. The source is a human donor in good health. Some clones in this sample may be carry-over from other donors' samples. The CDR3 runs from the conserved cysteine through the conserved F or W. Fields, in order: J gene, V gene, CDR3 protein.

>TRBJ2-7|TRBV4-1
CASSQDRGGYEQYF
>TRBJ1-2|TRBV12-3/TRBV12-4
CASSFDGTANYGYTF
>TRBJ2-2|TRBV12-3/TRBV12-4
CASSLEGAPGELFF
>TRBJ2-3|TRBV7-9
CASSFLVDPDTQYF
>TRBJ1-2|TRBV29-1
CSVEQGYYGYTF
>TRBJ2-3|TRBV20-1
CSARRQNSLTQYF
>TRBJ2-2|TRBV7-2
CASSLVAGGELFF
>TRBJ2-2|TRBV12-3/TRBV12-4
CASSSGLNTGELFF
>TRBJ1-3|TRBV5-4
CASSFGQYSGNTIYF
>TRBJ1-1|TRBV6-2/TRBV6-3
CASSPRVSFAHTEAFF
>TRBJ2-3|TRBV28
CASSLSGSPGADTQYF
>TRBJ1-5|TRBV4-1
CASSQDPGKESNQPQHF
>TRBJ2-2|TRBV7-9
CASSEWLTGELFF
>TRBJ2-5|TRBV7-9
CASSFPTEETQYF
>TRBJ2-7|TRBV15
CATSRDYGPQPNYEQYF
>TRBJ2-4|TRBV5-6
CASSVQGVVNIQYF
>TRBJ2-1|TRBV6-5
CASSYDGESSYNEQFF
>TRBJ2-7|TRBV29-1
CSVVAVSSYEQYF
>TRBJ1-1|TRBV14
CASRQDETRNTEAFF
>TRBJ2-4|TRBV7-9
CASSPDIPTLAKKIQYF
>TRBJ1-6|TRBV7-8
CASSSGAGSLGRSPLHF
>TRBJ1-2|TRBV12-3/TRBV12-4
CASSSFGDRVSDYGYTF
>TRBJ1-1|TRBV28
CASSPLLGVTEAFF
>TRBJ2-3|TRBV28
CASTRQRRTDTQYF
>TRBJ1-5|TRBV12-3/TRBV12-4
CASSTQHNQPQHF
>TRBJ1-4|TRBV9
CASSIGHGPYEKLFF
>TRBJ1-4|TRBV4-1
CASSLGMGGEKLFF
>TRBJ2-5|TRBV29-1
CSVEEASGGRVEETQYF
>TRBJ2-5|TRBV5-1
CASSLVGSLTETQYF
>TRBJ1-2|TRBV7-9
CASSNRWEDGYTF
>TRBJ1-4|TRBV20-1
CSARDPVRGPNEKLFF
>TRBJ2-1|TRBV7-9
CASSHAAGLSNEQFF
>TRBJ2-7|TRBV19
CASSSTWRDGLYEQYF